The entry that follows covers one T cell receptor beta chain sequence. The protocol was immunoSEQ multiplex PCR, while the TCRdb copy is restricted to in-frame clones and leaves out a portion. Found here are nearly 80,000 clones, more than 85% of them singletons; the top ten hold over 0.4%. These data are taken from a study of technical replicates of blood from a few donors. Trimming removed 2 bases at V and 7 bases at J, with 9 bases between. Germline assignment: CDR1 GTSNPN and CDR2 SVGIG (reference sequence). The CDR3 covers 12 residues. J is TRBJ2-1 and V is TRBV30; possible D gene TRBD1, 6 bases. This receptor was taken from a human donor in good health. Material for sequencing was T cells isolated from PBMCs. CDR3 nucleotide sequence: TGTGCCTGGAGTAGGGGGTTTAATGAGCAGTTCTTC. Its protein product is CAWSRGFNEQFF.